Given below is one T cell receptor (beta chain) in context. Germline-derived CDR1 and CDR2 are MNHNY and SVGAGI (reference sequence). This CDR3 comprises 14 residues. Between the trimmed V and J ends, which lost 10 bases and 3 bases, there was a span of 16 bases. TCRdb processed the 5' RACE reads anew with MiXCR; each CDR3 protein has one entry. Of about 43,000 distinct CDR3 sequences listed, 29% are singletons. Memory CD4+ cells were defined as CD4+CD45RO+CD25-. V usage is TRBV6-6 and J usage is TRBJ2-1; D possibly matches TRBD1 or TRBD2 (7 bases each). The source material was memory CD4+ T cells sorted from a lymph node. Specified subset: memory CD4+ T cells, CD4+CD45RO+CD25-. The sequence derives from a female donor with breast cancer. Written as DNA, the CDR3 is TGTGCCACCCAGGGGGAGGGGGGCTACAATGAGCAGTTCTTC. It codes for CATQGEGGYNEQFF.